This TCR beta chain was recovered during a study of cytomegalovirus exposure and HLA in healthy donors. On the study more broadly: Among about 200 million T cells, an earlier analysis found approximately 110 million unique TCR beta sequences. Study-level results: HLA restriction was apparent for most CMV-associated TCR beta chains in a later analysis. An analysis that was carried out later associated about 17,000 TCR beta sequences with HLA alleles at 0.05 false discovery rate.

Of note for this clone: Its cognate antigen is unknown.

PCR used 60 Vbeta primers and 13 Jbeta primers. Method: immunoSEQ multiplex PCR; TCRdb's copy keeps in-frame clones and lacks some. The sample yields 55,000 to 80,000 clones, of which the top ten take up approximately 2.9%. V was cut by 3 bases and J by 0 bases, with 12 bases left in between. The CDR3 is made up of 15 amino acids. Germline-derived CDR1 and CDR2 are SGDLS and YYNGEE. This chain uses TRBV9 with TRBJ1-2; D gene unclear. The source is a man aged 35-49 years in good health and CMV-seronegative. Sample: PBMCs. The CDR3 region has the DNA TGTGCCAGCAGCGCCAGAGGAGCCTCTAACTATGGCTACACCTTC. Protein sequence: CASSARGASNYGYTF.